This T cell receptor (beta chain) was captured in a study of blood T cell repertoires in COVID-19 (dated by TCRdb to the early 2020s). In terms of the full investigation: Samples from collaborators originated in the United States, Italy and Spain and spanned both the acute and convalescent phases of COVID-19. The prospective study material was composed of cDNA or gDNA derived from T cells, B-cell-depleted T cells, or PBMCs. Subjects who had been exposed to COVID-19, were actively infected with it, or had recovered from it provided the deeply sampled blood TCRbeta repertoires that made up the dataset. The repertoires were made available in a free public database intended to serve as a resource for research on the immune response to SARS-CoV-2. The samples were drawn from two sources: the first 160 participants of the ongoing ImmuneRACE study, and 1,000 to 1,500 subjects contributed by 6 global collaborators. A de-identified subject ID, COVID-19 status, age in years and sex were almost always included in the sample metadata. Where available, HLA class I and class II types were obtained from metadata supplied by the sample provider rather than from assay-based typing.

The collaborating institutions used their own protocols to collect whole blood in K2EDTA tubes. For TCRbeta analysis, collaborators shipped samples as frozen whole blood, isolated PBMCs, or DNA extracted from either of those sample types. What the research found in general, with its limitations: How much clinical and demographic metadata was included differed by source and by participant, and the metadata was provided uncurated.

As for this clone: Its antigen is unknown. Per-base qualities were not stored, and no clone one base away is much larger.

The CDR3 numbers 16 residues from cysteine through phenylalanine. The retained sequence is limited to the CDR3, 48 bases, with the frame set at the first base. CDR1 and CDR2, looked up from the germline V gene, are SGHAT and FQNNGV. For this chain, trimming is 7 bases at the V end and 1 base at the J end, and the number of junction bases without a gene match is 9. The immunoSEQ Assay, a bias-controlled multiplex PCR, was used to amplify TCRbeta CDR3 regions from genomic DNA. As for the original processing: Nucleated cell counts per sample were estimated from amplification of reference gene primers within the assay. Sequence reads were collapsed and filtered to measure the absolute abundance of every unique TCRbeta CDR3 rearrangement. For each sample, productive Simpson clonality was calculated by taking the square root of Simpson's diversity index across productive rearrangements. This immuneACCESS table, as held by TCRdb, lists in-frame sequences with V and J called but not all clones. Of the missing ones, under half trace to an unresolved V gene in checked studies; the others have no known cause. The V and J calls and clone size are taken from that table; D and trimming were inferred from the DNA. The sample table records about 25,000 clones; around 87% of these occur just once. Jointly, the top ten make up approximately 7.5% of the sample.

The receptor chain draws on TRBV11-2 and TRBJ1-3, and TRBD1 matches 8 of the central bases. Source material: peripheral blood. The sequence derives from a man aged 45-65 years with active COVID-19. Read as DNA, the sequence is TGTGCCAGCACCAGAAACAGGGGGAATTCTGGAAACACCATATATTTT. It codes for CASTRNRGNSGNTIYF.